Below, 3 T cell receptor beta chains from the same sample are listed, as sequenced in a study of blood T cell repertoires in COVID-19. Here immunoSEQ multiplex PCR was the method, and the copy in TCRdb shows in-frame clones only, minus some. The repertoire consists of roughly 250,000 clones, with 65% to 85% occurring once and the leading ten covering more than 15%. Sample: peripheral blood. The origin of the receptors is a person between 65 and 79 years old with COVID-19, enrolled during active disease.

This sequence joins TRBV11-1 and TRBJ1-1; D may be TRBD1 (5 bases). The V and J ends lost 1 base and 1 base respectively, with 7 bases between them. Per germline, CDR1 SGHAT and CDR2 FQDESV (reference sequence). CDR3 length: 14 amino acids. The CDR3: CASSLDRKNTEAFF. CDR3 sequence (DNA): TGTGCCAGCAGCTTAGACAGGAAGAACACTGAAGCTTTCTTT.

The V gene is TRBV5-4, the J gene TRBJ1-2; D is possibly TRBD1 (6 bases). The CDR3 loop spans 15 amino acids. CDR1 and CDR2 (germline): SGHNT, YYREEE (reference sequence). V was shortened by 0 bases and J by 2 bases, with 11 bases between the two germline ends. CDR3 DNA sequence: TGTGCCAGCAGCTTGGACAGGGTACTCAACTATGGCTACACCTTC. Its protein product is CASSLDRVLNYGYTF.

The J gene is TRBJ1-6, the V gene TRBV5-8, with 8 bases that match TRBD1. Looked up from germline, CDR1 is SGHTS and CDR2 is YDEGEE. With V trimmed by 2 bases and J by 10 bases, 8 bases remained unmatched. The CDR3 covers 15 residues. This CDR3 is CASSFRGREGSPLHF. As DNA, the CDR3 is TGTGCCAGCAGCTTCAGGGGGCGAGAGGGGTCACCCCTCCACTTT. The variable domain in full, with the rest retrieved from reference TRBV5-8 and TRBJ1-6, is EAGVTQSPTHLIKTRGQQATLRCSPISGHTSVYWYQQALGLGLQFLLWYDEGEERNRGNFPPRFSGRQFPNYSSELNVNALELEDSALYLCASSFRGREGSPLHFGNGTRLTVT.